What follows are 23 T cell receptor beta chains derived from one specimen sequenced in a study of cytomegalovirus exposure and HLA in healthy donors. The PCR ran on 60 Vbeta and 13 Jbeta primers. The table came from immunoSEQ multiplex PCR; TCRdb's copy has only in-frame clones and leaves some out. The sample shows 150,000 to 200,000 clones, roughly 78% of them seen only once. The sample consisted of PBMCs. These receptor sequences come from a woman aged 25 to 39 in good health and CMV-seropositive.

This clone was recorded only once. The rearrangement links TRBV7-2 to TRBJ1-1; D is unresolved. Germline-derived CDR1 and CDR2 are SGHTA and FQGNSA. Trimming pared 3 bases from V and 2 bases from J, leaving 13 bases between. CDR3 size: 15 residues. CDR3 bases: TGTGCCAGCAGCTTGCAGTCACGGGGTAACACTGAAGCTTTCTTT. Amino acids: CASSLQSRGNTEAFF.

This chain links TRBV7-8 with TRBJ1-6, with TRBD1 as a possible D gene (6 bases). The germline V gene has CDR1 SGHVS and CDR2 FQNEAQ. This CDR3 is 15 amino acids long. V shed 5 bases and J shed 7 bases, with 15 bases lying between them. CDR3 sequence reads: CASSKRRGTNSPLHF. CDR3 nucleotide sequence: TGTGCCAGCAGCAAGAGAAGGGGGACGAATTCACCCCTCCACTTT.

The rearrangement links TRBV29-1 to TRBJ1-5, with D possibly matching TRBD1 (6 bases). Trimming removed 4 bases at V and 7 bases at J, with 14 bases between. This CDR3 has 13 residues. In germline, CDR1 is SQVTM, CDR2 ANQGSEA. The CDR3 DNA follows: TGCAGCGTTGCGGGGGGGCCAGGACAGCCCCAGCATTTT. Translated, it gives CSVAGGPGQPQHF. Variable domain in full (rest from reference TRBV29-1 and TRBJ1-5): SAVISQKPSRDICQRGTSLTIQCQVDSQVTMMFWYRQQPGQSLTLIATANQGSEATYESGFVIDKFPISRPNLTFSTLTVSNMSPEDSSIYLCSVAGGPGQPQHFGDGTRLSIL.

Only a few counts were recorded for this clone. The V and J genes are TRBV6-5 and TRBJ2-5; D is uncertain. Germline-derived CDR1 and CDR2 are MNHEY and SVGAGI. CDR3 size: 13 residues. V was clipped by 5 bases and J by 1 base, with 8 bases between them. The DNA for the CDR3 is TGTGCCAGCAGTGGAGACTTCCAAGAGACCCAGTACTTC. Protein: CASSGDFQETQYF.

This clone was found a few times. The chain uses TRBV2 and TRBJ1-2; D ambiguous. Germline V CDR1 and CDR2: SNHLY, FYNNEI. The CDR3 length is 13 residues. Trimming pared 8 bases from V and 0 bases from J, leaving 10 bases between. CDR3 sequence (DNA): TGTGCCAGCTGTGCAGGCCCTAACTATGGCTACACCTTC. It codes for CASCAGPNYGYTF. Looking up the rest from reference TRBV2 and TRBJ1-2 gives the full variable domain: EPEVTQTPSHQVTQMGQEVILRCVPISNHLYFYWYRQILGQKVEFLVSFYNNEISEKSEIFDDQFSVERPDGSNFTLKIRSTKLEDSAMYFCASCAGPNYGYTFGSGTRLTVV.

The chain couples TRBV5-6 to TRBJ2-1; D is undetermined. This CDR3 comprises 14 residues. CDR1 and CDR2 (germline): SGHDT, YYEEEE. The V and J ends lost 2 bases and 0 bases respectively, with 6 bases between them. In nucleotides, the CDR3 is TGTGCCAGCAGCTTACCGGTCTCCTACAATGAGCAGTTCTTC. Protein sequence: CASSLPVSYNEQFF. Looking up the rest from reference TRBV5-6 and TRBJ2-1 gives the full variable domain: DAGVTQSPTHLIKTRGQQVTLRCSPKSGHDTVSWYQQALGQGPQFIFQYYEEEERQRGNFPDRFSGHQFPNYSSELNVNALLLGDSALYLCASSLPVSYNEQFFGPGTRLTVL.

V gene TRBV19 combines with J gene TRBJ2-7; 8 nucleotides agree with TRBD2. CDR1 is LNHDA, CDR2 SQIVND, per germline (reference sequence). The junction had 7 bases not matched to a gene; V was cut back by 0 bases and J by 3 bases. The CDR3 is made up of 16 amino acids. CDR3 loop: CASSIDAGGAYYEQYF. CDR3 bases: TGTGCCAGTAGTATAGATGCGGGGGGAGCCTACTACGAGCAGTACTTC.

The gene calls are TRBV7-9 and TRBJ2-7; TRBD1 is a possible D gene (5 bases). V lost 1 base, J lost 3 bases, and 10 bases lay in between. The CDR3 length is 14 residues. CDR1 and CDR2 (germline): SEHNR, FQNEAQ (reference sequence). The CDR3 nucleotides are TGTGCCAGCAGCTTAGATGGGCAGGGCTACGAGCAGTACTTC. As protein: CASSLDGQGYEQYF.

The CDR3 protein is CATSSSETHTGELFF. The CDR3, as DNA: TGTGCCACCAGCTCGAGCGAGACCCACACCGGGGAGCTGTTTTTT. The chain employs TRBV15 and TRBJ2-2; D is unclear. CDR3 length equals 15 residues. Germline V gene lookup returns CDR1 LNHNV and CDR2 YYDKDF (reference sequence). V lost 5 bases and J 3 bases, leaving 13 bases between the germline ends.

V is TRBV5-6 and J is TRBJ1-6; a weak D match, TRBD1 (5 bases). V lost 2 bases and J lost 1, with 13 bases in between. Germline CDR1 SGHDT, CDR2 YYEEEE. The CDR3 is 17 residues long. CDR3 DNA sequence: TGTGCCAGCAGCTTTTTACGGGGACTATCCTATAATTCACCCCTCCACTTT. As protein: CASSFLRGLSYNSPLHF.

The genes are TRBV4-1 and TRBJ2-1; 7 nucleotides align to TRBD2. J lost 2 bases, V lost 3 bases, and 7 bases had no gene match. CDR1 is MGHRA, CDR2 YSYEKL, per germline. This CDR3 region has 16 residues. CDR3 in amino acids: CASSQSPGLPYNEQFF. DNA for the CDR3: TGCGCCAGCAGCCAGTCCCCGGGACTACCCTACAATGAGCAGTTCTTC.

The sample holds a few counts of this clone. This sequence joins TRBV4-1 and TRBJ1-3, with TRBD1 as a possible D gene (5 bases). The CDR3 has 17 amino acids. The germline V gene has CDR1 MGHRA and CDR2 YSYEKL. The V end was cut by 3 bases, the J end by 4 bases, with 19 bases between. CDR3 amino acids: CASSQEPQAAYGNTIYF. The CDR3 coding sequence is TGCGCCAGCAGCCAGGAACCACAGGCAGCGTACGGAAACACCATATATTTT.

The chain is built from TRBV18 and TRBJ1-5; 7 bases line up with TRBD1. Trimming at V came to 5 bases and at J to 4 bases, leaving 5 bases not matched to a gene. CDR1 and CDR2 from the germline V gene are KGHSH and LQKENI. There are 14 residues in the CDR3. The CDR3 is CASSGAQGNQPQHF. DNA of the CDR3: TGTGCCAGCTCAGGAGCACAGGGGAATCAGCCCCAGCATTTT.

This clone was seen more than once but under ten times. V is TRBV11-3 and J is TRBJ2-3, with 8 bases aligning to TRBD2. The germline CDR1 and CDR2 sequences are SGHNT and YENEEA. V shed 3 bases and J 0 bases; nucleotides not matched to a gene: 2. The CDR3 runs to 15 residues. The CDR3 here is CASSLIAGSTDTQYF. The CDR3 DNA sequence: TGTGCCAGCAGCTTGATAGCGGGAAGCACAGATACGCAGTATTTT.

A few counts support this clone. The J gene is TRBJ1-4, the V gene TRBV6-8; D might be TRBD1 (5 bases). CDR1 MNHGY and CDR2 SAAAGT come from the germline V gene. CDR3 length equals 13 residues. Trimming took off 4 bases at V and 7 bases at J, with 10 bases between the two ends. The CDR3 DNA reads TGTGCCAGCAGTTGGGGGAGGGGTGAAAAACTGTTTTTT. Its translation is CASSWGRGEKLFF.

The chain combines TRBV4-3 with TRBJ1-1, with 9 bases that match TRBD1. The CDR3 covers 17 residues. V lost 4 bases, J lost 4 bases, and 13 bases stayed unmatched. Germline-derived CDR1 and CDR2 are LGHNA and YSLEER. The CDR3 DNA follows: TGCGCCAGCAGCCTCGGAACAGGGGGCGGCGGGATCACTGAAGCTTTCTTT. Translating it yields CASSLGTGGGGITEAFF.

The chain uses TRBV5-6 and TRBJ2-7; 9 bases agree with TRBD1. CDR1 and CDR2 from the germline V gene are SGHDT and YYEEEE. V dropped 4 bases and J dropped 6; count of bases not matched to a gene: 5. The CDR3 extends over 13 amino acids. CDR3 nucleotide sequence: TGTGCCAGCAGCCGACAGGGGGTGAGCGAGCAGTACTTC. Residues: CASSRQGVSEQYF.

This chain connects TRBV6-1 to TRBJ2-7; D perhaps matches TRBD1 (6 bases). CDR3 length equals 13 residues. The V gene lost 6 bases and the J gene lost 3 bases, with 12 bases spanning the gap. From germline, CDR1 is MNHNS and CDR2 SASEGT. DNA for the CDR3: TGTGCCAGCAGCCCCACAGGGATCTACGAGCAGTACTTC. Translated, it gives CASSPTGIYEQYF.

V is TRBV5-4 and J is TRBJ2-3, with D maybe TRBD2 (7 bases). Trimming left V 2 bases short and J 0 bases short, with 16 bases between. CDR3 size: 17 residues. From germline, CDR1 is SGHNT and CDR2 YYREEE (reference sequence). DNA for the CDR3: TGTGCCAGCAGCTTCCCCTTGGGGGGGCCTAGCACAGATACGCAGTATTTT. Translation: CASSFPLGGPSTDTQYF.

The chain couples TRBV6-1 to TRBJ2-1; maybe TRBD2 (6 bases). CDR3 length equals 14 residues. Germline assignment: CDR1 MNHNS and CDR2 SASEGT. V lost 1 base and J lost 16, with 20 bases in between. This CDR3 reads CASSEEWEMGGSFF. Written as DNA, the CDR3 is TGTGCCAGCAGTGAAGAATGGGAGATGGGGGGATCATTCTTC.

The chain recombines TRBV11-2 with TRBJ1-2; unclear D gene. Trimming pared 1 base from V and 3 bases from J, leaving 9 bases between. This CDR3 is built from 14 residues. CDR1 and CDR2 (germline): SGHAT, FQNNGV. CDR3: CASSLGGGDYGYTF. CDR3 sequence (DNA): TGTGCCAGCAGCTTAGGAGGCGGTGACTATGGCTACACCTTC.

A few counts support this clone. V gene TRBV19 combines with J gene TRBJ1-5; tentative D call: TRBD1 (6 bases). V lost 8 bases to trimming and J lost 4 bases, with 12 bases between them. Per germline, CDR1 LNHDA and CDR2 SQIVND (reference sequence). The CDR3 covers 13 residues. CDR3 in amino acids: CASSTGRNQPQHF. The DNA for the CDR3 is TGTGCCAGTTCGACAGGACGAAATCAGCCCCAGCATTTT.

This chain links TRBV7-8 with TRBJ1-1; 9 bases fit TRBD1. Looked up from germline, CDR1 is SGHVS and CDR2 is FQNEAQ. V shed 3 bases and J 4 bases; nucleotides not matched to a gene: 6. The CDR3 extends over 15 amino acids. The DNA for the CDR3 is TGTGCCAGCAGCTTGGGTGGACAGGGGAGCACTGAAGCTTTCTTT. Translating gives CASSLGGQGSTEAFF.